The 9 T cell receptor beta chains presented below share a single source sample, sequenced in a study of T cell changes during pregnancy in multiple sclerosis. TCRdb's table, derived via immunoSEQ multiplex PCR, lists solely in-frame clones and lacks some. The table has over 85,000 clones, 90% to 95% seen once. The material sequenced was peripheral blood, taken after pregnancy. Receptors originate from a female donor in good health, enrolled as a control in a pregnancy study.

The chain joins TRBV9 to TRBJ2-1; a possible D gene is TRBD2 (6 bases). CDR3 size: 13 residues. Per germline, CDR1 SGDLS and CDR2 YYNGEE. V dropped 0 bases and J dropped 12 bases, with 13 bases sitting between them. For the CDR3, the DNA is TGTGCCAGCAGCGTAGAGGTCGGGGGAGGGCAGTTCTTC. Residues: CASSVEVGGGQFF.

This clone was counted a single time. V usage is TRBV5-1 and J usage is TRBJ2-1; D is unclear. Trimming took off 0 bases at V and 1 base at J, with 8 bases between the two ends. There are 15 residues in the CDR3. In germline, CDR1 is SGHRS, CDR2 YFSETQ. For the CDR3, the DNA is TGCGCCAGCAGCTTGGTCGTGCAGTCCTACAATGAGCAGTTCTTC. Residues: CASSLVVQSYNEQFF.

The chain carries TRBV4-2 and TRBJ1-2; 8 nucleotides line up with TRBD1. Germline trimming cut 8 bases from V and 3 bases from J; bases unmatched to any gene: 17. This CDR3 has 17 amino acids. Germline lookup yields CDR1 LGHNA and CDR2 YNFKEQ. In DNA, the CDR3 is TGTGCCAGCCGATACTCCCATCAGGGGGCGGGTGACTATGGCTACACCTTC. Translated: CASRYSHQGAGDYGYTF.

The chain uses TRBV7-2 and TRBJ2-3; tentative D call: TRBD2 (6 bases). This CDR3 has 11 residues. V lost 5 bases to trimming and J lost 7 bases, with 7 bases between them. Germline CDR1 SGHTA, CDR2 FQGNSA. The CDR3 region has the DNA TGTGCCAGCAGCCGGGGGAATACGCAGTATTTT. It encodes CASSRGNTQYF.

The chain carries TRBV5-6 and TRBJ1-4; D gene unclear. The CDR3 covers 12 residues. The ends were cut back, 1 base at V and 7 bases at J, with 5 bases in the middle. Germline CDR1 and CDR2: SGHDT and YYEEEE. The CDR3 DNA follows: TGTGCCAGCAGCTTGCAGGCTGAAAAACTGTTTTTT. It codes for CASSLQAEKLFF. Using reference TRBV5-6 and TRBJ1-4 for the parts outside the CDR3, the full variable domain is DAGVTQSPTHLIKTRGQQVTLRCSPKSGHDTVSWYQQALGQGPQFIFQYYEEEERQRGNFPDRFSGHQFPNYSSELNVNALLLGDSALYLCASSLQAEKLFFGSGTQLSVL.

This clone was detected only once. The chain links TRBV4-3 to TRBJ1-3; D not resolved. Germline V gene data show CDR1 as LGHNA and CDR2 as YSLEER. This CDR3 contains 15 residues. Trimming pared 0 bases from V and 3 bases from J, leaving 9 bases between. CDR3 DNA sequence: TGCGCCAGCAGCCAAGACGAACAGCTTGGAAACACCATATATTTT. This sequence encodes CASSQDEQLGNTIYF.

The chain carries TRBV15 and TRBJ2-1; possibly TRBD2 for D (5 bases). The CDR3 spans 17 residues. CDR1 and CDR2 from the germline V gene are LNHNV and YYDKDF (reference sequence). V lost 5 bases to trimming and J lost 4 bases, with 21 bases between them. In DNA form, the CDR3 reads TGTGCCACCAGCTCCCCCCCGGGTAGCAGAGGGTACAATGAGCAGTTCTTC. As protein: CATSSPPGSRGYNEQFF.

This chain uses TRBV18 with TRBJ1-6, with 8 positions matching TRBD1. Per the germline V gene, CDR1 is KGHSH and CDR2 is LQKENI. This CDR3 contains 14 residues. The V and J ends lost 3 bases and 10 bases, in that order; junction bases with no gene match: 5. CDR3 amino acids: CASSPGTGPSPLHF. CDR3 coding DNA: TGTGCCAGCTCACCTGGGACAGGCCCATCACCCCTCCACTTT.

The genes are TRBV7-9 and TRBJ1-1; D is unresolved. Trimming pared 5 bases from V and 4 bases from J, leaving 14 bases between. Germline-derived CDR1 and CDR2 are SEHNR and FQNEAQ (reference sequence). This CDR3 is 14 amino acids long. CDR3 in amino acids: CASSPQKVGTEAFF. The DNA of the CDR3 is TGTGCCAGCAGCCCACAGAAGGTGGGCACTGAAGCTTTCTTT.